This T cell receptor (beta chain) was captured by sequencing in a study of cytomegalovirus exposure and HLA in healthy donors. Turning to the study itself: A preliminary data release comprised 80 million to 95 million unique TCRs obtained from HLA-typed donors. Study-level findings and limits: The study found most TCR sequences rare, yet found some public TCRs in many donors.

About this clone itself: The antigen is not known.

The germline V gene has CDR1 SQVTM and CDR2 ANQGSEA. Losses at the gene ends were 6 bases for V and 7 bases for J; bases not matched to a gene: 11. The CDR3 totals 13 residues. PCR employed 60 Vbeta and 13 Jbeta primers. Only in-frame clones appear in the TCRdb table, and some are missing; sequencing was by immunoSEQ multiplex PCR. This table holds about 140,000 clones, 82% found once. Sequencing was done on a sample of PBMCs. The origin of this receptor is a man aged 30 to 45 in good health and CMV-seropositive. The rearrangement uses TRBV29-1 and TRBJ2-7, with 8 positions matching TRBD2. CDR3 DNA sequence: TGCAGCGTGATCTTCAGGGCTAGCGGGGAGCAGTACTTC. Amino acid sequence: CSVIFRASGEQYF.